Each of the 14 T cell receptor beta chains below was sequenced from the same sample in a study of CD8 T cells in ankylosing spondylitis. Findings and limits, study-wide: Blood of patients with ankylosing spondylitis appeared to be characterized by a TCR beta motif of several highly homologous variants.

TCRdb itself ran the 5' RACE reads through MiXCR, one entry per CDR3 protein. The table lists about 700,000 distinct CDR3 sequences, over 15% of them singletons. Their antigen targets remain unknown. Sample: blood, either unsorted or a sorted T cell fraction (not recorded which). The receptors derive from a male donor with ankylosing spondylitis.

The V and J genes are TRBV12-3 or TRBV12-4 and TRBJ1-6, with 9 nucleotides matching TRBD1. Unmatched junction bases numbered 9, after V lost 5 bases and J lost 10 bases. This CDR3 spans 15 amino acids. CDR3 sequence (DNA): TGTGCCAGCAGTCACGGGGGACAGGGTTGGTCACCCCTCCACTTT. Residues: CASSHGGQGWSPLHF.

The chain employs TRBV7-2 and TRBJ1-1; weak D call: TRBD1 (6 bases). This CDR3 contains 14 residues. The V gene lost 2 bases and the J gene lost 7 bases, with 14 bases spanning the gap. In germline, CDR1 is SGHTA, CDR2 FQGNSA. CDR3 residues: CASSLIGGPYEAFF. The CDR3 DNA reads TGTGCCAGCAGCTTAATCGGGGGGCCTTATGAAGCTTTCTTT.

The rearrangement uses TRBV27 and TRBJ1-2; a weak D match, TRBD1 (5 bases). This CDR3 is built from 14 residues. V was trimmed by 3 bases and J by 5 bases, leaving 13 bases between them. CDR1 is MNHEY and CDR2 is SMNVEV in the germline V gene (reference sequence). CDR3 in amino acids: CASSFGGETYGYTF. As DNA, the CDR3 is TGTGCCAGCAGTTTTGGGGGGGAGACTTATGGCTACACCTTC.

The chain carries TRBV5-5 and TRBJ2-7; D unresolved. There are 14 residues in the CDR3. The germline V gene encodes CDR1 SGHKS and CDR2 YYEKEE (reference sequence). The ends were cut back, 3 bases at V and 6 bases at J, with 16 bases in the middle. The CDR3 DNA reads TGTGCCAGCAGCTGGGAAGGCCCTCTTGGCGAGCAGTACTTC. Its protein product is CASSWEGPLGEQYF.

This clonotype appeared a few times. One end of the junction varies from germline; a read error may be responsible. The chain uses TRBV3-1 and TRBJ2-4; 12 positions match TRBD2. CDR3 length: 15 amino acids. Germline CDR1 and CDR2: LGHDT and YNNKEL (reference sequence). This CDR3 reads CASSQGFATSGGPFF. DNA for the CDR3: TGTGCCAGCAGCCAAGGCTTCGCGACTAGCGGGGGACCTTTCTTC. The variable domain in full, completed from reference TRBV3-1 and TRBJ2-4, reads DTAVSQTPKYLVTQMGNDKSIKCEQNLGHDTMYWYKQDSKKFLKIMFSYNNKELIINETVPNRFSPKSPDKAHLNLHINSLELGDSAVYFCASSQGFATSGGPFFGAGTRLSVL.

V usage is TRBV29-1 and J usage is TRBJ1-5; 11 bases are shared with TRBD1. The V gene end was trimmed by 5 bases and the J gene end by 5 bases; junction bases not matched to a gene: 5. The CDR3 contains 14 residues. Germline assignment: CDR1 SQVTM and CDR2 ANQGSEA. The CDR3 sequence is CSVKGQGVDQPQHF. DNA of the CDR3: TGCAGCGTTAAGGGACAGGGGGTCGATCAGCCCCAGCATTTT.

The J gene is TRBJ2-3, the V gene TRBV3-1; D is perhaps TRBD1 (5 bases). CDR1 is LGHDT, CDR2 YNNKEL, per germline (reference sequence). V was pared by 1 base and J by 3 bases, with 11 bases between. The CDR3 covers 15 residues. The CDR3 DNA sequence: TGTGCCAGCAGCCAAGTACCAGGGATTACAGATACGCAGTATTTT. Translated: CASSQVPGITDTQYF.

The DNA of the CDR3 is TGTGCCAGCAGCTTACTGGGGGCGAACACTGAAGCTTTCTTT. Its protein product is CASSLLGANTEAFF. The chain is built from TRBV7-9 and TRBJ1-1, with D possibly TRBD1 on 6 matching bases. CDR3 size: 14 residues. CDR1 is SEHNR, CDR2 FQNEAQ, per germline (reference sequence). Trimming removed 2 bases from V and 1 base from J, with 8 bases in between.

V gene TRBV14 combines with J gene TRBJ2-5; 7 nucleotides line up with TRBD1. The CDR3 extends over 17 amino acids. Germline V gives CDR1 SGHDN, CDR2 FVKESK. With 2 bases clipped from V and 2 bases from J, the junction kept 11 bases outside the gene matches. The CDR3 is CASSQLSPGQIQETQYF. The CDR3 DNA follows: TGTGCCAGCAGCCAACTTTCCCCGGGACAGATACAAGAGACCCAGTACTTC. The whole variable domain, remainder taken from reference TRBV14 and TRBJ2-5, is EAGVTQFPSHSVIEKGQTVTLRCDPISGHDNLYWYRRVMGKEIKFLLHFVKESKQDESGMPNNRFLAERTGGTYSTLKVQPAELEDSGVYFCASSQLSPGQIQETQYFGPGTRLLVL.

This chain connects TRBV19 to TRBJ1-1; possibly TRBD1 for D (6 bases). V was trimmed by 4 bases and J by 3 bases, leaving 12 bases between them. CDR3 length equals 14 residues. CDR1 and CDR2 (germline): LNHDA, SQIVND (reference sequence). CDR3 coding DNA: TGTGCCAGTAGTACGACAGGTCGGGACACTGAAGCTTTCTTT. It translates to CASSTTGRDTEAFF.

The V gene is TRBV27, the J gene TRBJ2-5, with 9 bases matching TRBD1. Per germline, CDR1 MNHEY and CDR2 SMNVEV (reference sequence). Unmatched junction bases numbered 4, after V lost 0 bases and J lost 5 bases. The CDR3 loop spans 15 amino acids. CDR3 residues: CASSLSGTGSETQYF. CDR3 coding DNA: TGTGCCAGCAGTTTATCGGGGACAGGGAGCGAGACCCAGTACTTC.

Remarks on this clonotype: It may be a read error: a sequence one base away is much more abundant. The genes are TRBV6-4 and TRBJ2-3; 9 nucleotides match TRBD2. J lost 4 bases, V lost 3 bases, and 2 bases had no gene match. From germline, CDR1 is MRHNA and CDR2 SNTAGT. The CDR3 runs 14 residues. In DNA form, the CDR3 reads TGTGCCAGCAGTGAGCGGGGGGGCTCAGATACGCAGTATTTT. Translating gives CASSERGGSDTQYF.

This clonotype appeared many times. CDR3 region: CASSQGGGYTF. CDR3 DNA sequence: TGTGCCAGCAGCCAAGGAGGGGGCTACACCTTC. The chain combines TRBV4-2 with TRBJ1-2; D call uncertain. This CDR3 comprises 11 residues. V dropped 1 base and J dropped 8 bases, with 5 bases sitting between them. Germline assignment: CDR1 LGHNA and CDR2 YNFKEQ.

This clonotype was detected a few times. The CDR3 DNA is TGTGCCAGCAGCTCCTCGACAGGAGCTTTCTTT. This sequence encodes CASSSSTGAFF. The chain carries TRBV3-1 and TRBJ1-1, with a tentative D call TRBD1 (6 bases). The CDR3 is 11 residues long. Trimming left V 5 bases short and J 10 bases short, with 11 bases between. Germline V CDR1 and CDR2: LGHDT, YNNKEL (reference sequence).